This T cell receptor beta chain was sequenced during a study of response to subunit inactivated influenza vaccine listed by TCRdb under 2018. About the full investigation: The study used deep quantitative T cell receptor repertoire profiling to track responses to a trivalent subunit inactivated influenza vaccine.

Notes on this clonotype: Its antigen remains unidentified. Per-base quality was not reported, and no clone a single base away is much larger than it.

Libraries were made using RT-PCR. TCRdb names Illumina HiSeq 2500 as the instrument used. The raw public data were reprocessed by TCRdb itself: fastp quality trimming at Q25, MiXCR clonotype calling, in-frame beta chains only. Entries that share a CDR3 protein sequence are merged under the most common genes and DNA. For this sample there are a few hundred thousand distinct CDR3 sequences; approximately 14% appear just once. Around 10% of the sample is in the top ten clones. The CDR3 measures 14 amino acids from cysteine to phenylalanine. Only the CDR3 portion is preserved as DNA: 42 bases, with reading frame beginning at the first base. Trimming at the junction amounts to 6 bases on V and 7 bases on J, and the germline ends lie 17 bases apart. Points the paper makes about the study in general: According to the authors, only a limited number of new T cells may be recruited by each seasonal influenza vaccination.

The sequences come from PBMCs from blood, collected 11 to 12 days after vaccination. This receptor was obtained from a man in his fifties who received an inactivated influenza vaccine. Donor details come from another sample of the same person, matched by shared clones. This chain joins TRBV12-3 or TRBV12-4 to TRBJ2-3, with TRBD1 as a weak D call on 5 bases. The nucleotide sequence is TGTGCCAGCAGCCCCCTACCTAGGGGCCATACGCAGTATTTT. This translates into CASSPLPRGHTQYF.